This T cell receptor beta chain was sequenced during a study of shared clonotypes between healthy human individuals (dated by TCRdb to 2018 to 2021). Regarding the study in general: A few men and a couple of women, aged 18 to 49 years, made up the cohort. For each donor, CD4 naive and CD4 memory were each run on three plates, CD8 naive on two plates, and CD8 memory on one plate. Blood TCR repertoires of five healthy adults were deeply sequenced to estimate repertoire size and the extent of clonotype sharing between individuals. Different laboratories and diverse techniques were used to prepare libraries and sequence TCR repertoires, to increase sequencing depth and limit assay-specific biases. Between about 0.8 and 9 billion PBMCs per donor were obtained by leukapheresis. General conclusions and limits of the study: Sampling was limited to blood, and TCR repertoires in tissue likely differ from TCR repertoires in blood. Pairwise subsampling led to the expectation that sequencing depth would affect the degree of clonotype sharing among donors. The genetic and exposure-history diversity represented was limited by the small number of donors. Compared with non-shared clonotypes, clonotypes shared by all four sorted-subset donors had higher generation probabilities. Across several donors, around 5% of naive CD4, roughly 3.8% of naive CD8, 2.3% of memory CD4, and over 0.35% of memory CD8 clonotypes were shared. Incomplete sequencing was indicated by rarefaction of sorted-subset datasets, despite the large sequencing depth. Larger estimated clonotype richness was generally found for naive subsets than for memory subsets.

The donors were healthy, HIV-negative adults with no recently reported acute infections or vaccinations. Only Caucasian adults living in Nashville, Tennessee, USA were represented among the donors. CD4+ T cells were enriched by magnetic negative selection, after which naive cells were positively selected on CD45RA and the negative fraction was taken as the memory subset. Blood was obtained by leukapheresis, after which PBMCs were separated by Ficoll-Histopaque density gradient centrifugation and cryopreserved in liquid nitrogen vapor phase. Analytical flow cytometry was used to check the purity and quantity of each magnetically sorted T cell population. Genomic DNA was isolated from every sorted fraction and measured by UV absorbance on a Nanodrop 2000c. Using the deep immunoSEQ assay, TCR CDR3 regions were amplified from genomic DNA by multiplex PCR. For each cell subset, the extracted genomic DNA was distributed evenly across all wells of several immunoSEQ 96-well plates, and each plate served as one replicate. For sorted subsets, approximately 190 ng of genomic DNA, equivalent to 25,000 to 30,000 T cell genomes, went into each replicate PCR. Purified libraries were measured with a Qubit 3.0 fluorometer, size-checked on a Bioanalyzer 2100, and measured again with the KAPA Library Quantification kit. Each immunoSEQ 96-well plate was sequenced on its own single-read 150-cycle Illumina NextSeq 550 flow cell. Per the original workflow: The immunoSEQ output contained only junctional sequences without quality scores, so filtering could not match that applied to full-length reads. Sequences were annotated with PyIR, a Python wrapper for IgBLAST v1.9, and V/J genes and CDR3 were assigned using IMGT germline references. Any read was removed if the V/J assignment was weak (E-value above 1e-6), the CDR3 was missing, or the read contained stop codons, out-of-frame junctions, or ambiguous translated residues. A V3J clonotype was defined by an identical inferred V gene, J gene, and CDR3 amino acid sequence. To compute the percentage overlap between repertoires, the number of shared unique clonotypes was divided by the size of the smaller repertoire. Three approaches were used to assess repertoire richness: RTK rarefaction, the Chao1 estimator, and Recon v2.1 estimates of unobserved clonotypes. For all TCRbeta clonotypes obtained by the gDNA method from a few donors, generation probabilities were computed with OLGA. TCRdb took over this immuneACCESS table, retaining in-frame rearrangements with V and J assigned. Such tables are incomplete; in checked studies, under half of the missing clones stem from an unresolved V gene, and the remainder is unexplained. V, J and clone size derive from that table, while D and trimming were established from the DNA sequence. The sample profile shows 1,500,000 or so clones; roughly 96% of them were found once. The leading ten clones occupy roughly 1.2% of the sample.

CDR1 and CDR2, per the germline V gene, are MDHEN and SYDVKM. V drops 3 bases and J drops 1 base, leaving 15 bases in between. CDR3 length: 16 amino acids, cysteine to phenylalanine. CDR3 DNA only is kept here, 48 bases in frame from base 1. This clone was seen just once. Which antigen it targets is not known. Base qualities are not provided; no much larger clone lies one nucleotide away. This TCR derives from a man between 25 and 39 years old in good health. The chain is assembled from TRBV28 and TRBJ1-1; the D gene cannot be resolved reliably. The sequenced material came from naive CD4+ T cells sorted from blood. The cell subset or site label of this sample denotes: CD45RA+ positively selected. The CDR3 amino acid sequence is: CASSFRTVGRNTEAFF. In nucleotides, the sequence is TGTGCCAGCAGTTTTCGGACGGTCGGCCGGAACACTGAAGCTTTCTTT.